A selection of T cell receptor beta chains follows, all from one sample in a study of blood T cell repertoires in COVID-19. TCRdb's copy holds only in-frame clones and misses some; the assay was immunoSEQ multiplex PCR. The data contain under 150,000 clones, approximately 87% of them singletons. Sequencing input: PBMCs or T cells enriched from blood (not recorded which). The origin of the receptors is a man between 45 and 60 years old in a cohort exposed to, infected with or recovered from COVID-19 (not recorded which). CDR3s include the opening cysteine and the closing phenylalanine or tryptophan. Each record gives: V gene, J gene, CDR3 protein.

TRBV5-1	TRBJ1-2	CASSLDILLYGYTF
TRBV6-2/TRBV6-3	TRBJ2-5	CASSLSPTGVMETQYF
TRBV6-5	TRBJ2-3	CASSYFAGGPTDTQYF
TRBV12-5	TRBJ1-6	CASGFVTGEYSPLHF
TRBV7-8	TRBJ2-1	CASSRTGGRGFF
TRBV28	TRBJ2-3	CASSLRPGGTDTQYF
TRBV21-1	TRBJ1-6	CASSPPGGTGDFTLHF
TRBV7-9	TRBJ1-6	CASSPAGGSPLHF
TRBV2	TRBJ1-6	CASSELSSYNSPLHF
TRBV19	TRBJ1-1	CASIRQGAYTEAFF
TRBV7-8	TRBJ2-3	CASRQDTQYF
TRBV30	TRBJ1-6	CAWSVRRGAGSPSPLHF
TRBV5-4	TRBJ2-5	CASSFEAIETQYF
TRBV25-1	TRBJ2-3	CASSEYRDTDTQYF
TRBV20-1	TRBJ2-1	CSALPTGLEFF
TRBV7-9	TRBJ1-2	CASSNRAYGYTF
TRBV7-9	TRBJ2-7	CASSLTDSRYEQYF
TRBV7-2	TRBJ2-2	CASSRGTSGRNTGELFF
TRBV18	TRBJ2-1	CASSYYNEQFF
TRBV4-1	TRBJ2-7	CASSSSGGGEQYF
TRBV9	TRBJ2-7	CASSSTTGADHEQYF
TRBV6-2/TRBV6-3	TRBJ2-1	CASSQGQGWVMHEQFF
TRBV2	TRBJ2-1	CASSLGQGGEQFF
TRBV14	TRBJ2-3	CASSRRDRGQYF
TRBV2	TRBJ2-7	CASIRGPYEQYF
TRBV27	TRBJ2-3	CASSSTGITDTQYF
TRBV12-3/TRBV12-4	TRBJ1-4	CASSGLPGEKLFF
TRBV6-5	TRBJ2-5	CASSYSLPGETQYF
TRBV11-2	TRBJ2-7	CASVPGLGYEQYF
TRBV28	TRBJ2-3	CASSFGATDTQYF
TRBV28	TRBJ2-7	CASTSGAYEQYF
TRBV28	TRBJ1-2	CASSLPRHNYGYTF
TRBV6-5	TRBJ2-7	CASSYGQGYYEQYF
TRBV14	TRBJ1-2	CASSIRTGPVYGYTF
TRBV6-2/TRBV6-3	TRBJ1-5	CASSRGYSNQPQHF
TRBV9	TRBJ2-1	CASSAGPQFDLGDEQFF
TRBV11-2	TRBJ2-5	CASSLWAGGETQYF
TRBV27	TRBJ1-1	CASRIQGVNTEAFF
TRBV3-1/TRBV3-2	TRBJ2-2	CASSQNTGTGELFF
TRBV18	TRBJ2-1	CASSPSGTGAGNEQFF
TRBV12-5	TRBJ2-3	CASGPGTDTQYF
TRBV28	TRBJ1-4	CASSFLGRGPGNEKLFF
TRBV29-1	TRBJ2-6	CSVEVVTGEFIGANVLTF
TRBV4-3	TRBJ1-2	CASSQSNQGKRGYTF
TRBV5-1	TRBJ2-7	CASSSGLAGFGEQYF
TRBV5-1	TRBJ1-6	CASSPPGGISRNSPLHF
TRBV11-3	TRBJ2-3	CASSPFVGRNTDTQYF
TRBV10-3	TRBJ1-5	CAISESDRVSNQPQHF
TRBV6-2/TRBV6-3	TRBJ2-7	CASSLRVYEQYF
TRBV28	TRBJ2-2	CASSLDTGSVTGELFF
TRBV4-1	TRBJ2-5	CASSQDGGGVGETQYF
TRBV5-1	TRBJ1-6	CASSLQGDNSPLHF
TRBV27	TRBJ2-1	CASSRTSGRNEQFF
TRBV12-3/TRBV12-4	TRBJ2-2	CASSPPPGGELFF
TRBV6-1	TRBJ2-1	CASSEEWQGAYNEQFF
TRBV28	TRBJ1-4	CASSFGGRVAHEKLFF
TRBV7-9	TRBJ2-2	CASSFGLPPTGELFF
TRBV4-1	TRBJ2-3	CASSPRDRVTDTQYF
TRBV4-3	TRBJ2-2	CASSQEGKAADTGELFF
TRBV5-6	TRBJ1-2	CASSLFGTGWDGYTF